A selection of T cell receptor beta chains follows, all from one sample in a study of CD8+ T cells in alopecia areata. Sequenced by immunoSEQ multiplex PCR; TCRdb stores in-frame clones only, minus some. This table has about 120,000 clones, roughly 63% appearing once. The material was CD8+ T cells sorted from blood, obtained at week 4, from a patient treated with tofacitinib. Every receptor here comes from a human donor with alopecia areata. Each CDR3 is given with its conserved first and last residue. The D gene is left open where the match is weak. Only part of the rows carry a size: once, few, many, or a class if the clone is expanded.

cdr3_aa: CSVGGQGLRGEQFF; cdr3_nt: TGCAGCGTTGGGGGGCAGGGCCTCCGTGGCGAGCAGTTCTTC; j_call: TRBJ2-1; clone_size: NA; d_call: NA; v_call: TRBV29-1
cdr3_aa: CSVEEGAGPHEQYF; cdr3_nt: TGCAGCGTTGAAGAGGGGGCAGGGCCGCACGAGCAGTACTTC; j_call: TRBJ2-7; clone_size: NA; d_call: NA; v_call: TRBV29-1
cdr3_aa: CASRYTGELFF; cdr3_nt: TGTGCCAGCAGATATACTGGGGAGCTGTTTTTT; j_call: TRBJ2-2; clone_size: few; d_call: NA; v_call: TRBV4-2
cdr3_aa: CASSEDGTGGTEAFF; cdr3_nt: TGTGCCAGCAGTGAAGACGGGACAGGGGGCACTGAAGCTTTCTTT; j_call: TRBJ1-1; clone_size: NA; d_call: TRBD1; v_call: TRBV6-1
cdr3_aa: CSVVQLAEEETQYF; cdr3_nt: TGCAGCGTTGTCCAGCTAGCGGAGGAAGAGACCCAGTACTTC; j_call: TRBJ2-5; clone_size: NA; d_call: TRBD2; v_call: TRBV29-1
cdr3_aa: CASSLVGSYEQYF; cdr3_nt: TGTGCCAGCAGTTTGGTGGGATCCTACGAGCAGTACTTC; j_call: TRBJ2-7; clone_size: NA; d_call: NA; v_call: TRBV27
cdr3_aa: CASTDGTDTQYF; cdr3_nt: TGTGCCAGCACGGACGGCACAGATACGCAGTATTTT; j_call: TRBJ2-3; clone_size: NA; d_call: NA; v_call: TRBV6-6
cdr3_aa: CASRSETLGQETQYF; cdr3_nt: TGTGCCAGCAGGTCGGAGACACTGGGCCAAGAGACCCAGTACTTC; j_call: TRBJ2-5; clone_size: NA; d_call: NA; v_call: TRBV7-9
cdr3_aa: CAWDTGLNQPQHF; cdr3_nt: TGTGCCTGGGATACGGGGCTCAATCAGCCCCAGCATTTT; j_call: TRBJ1-5; clone_size: NA; d_call: NA; v_call: TRBV30
cdr3_aa: CASSGRSAIQGYTF; cdr3_nt: TGTGCCAGCAGCGGACGGAGTGCCATCCAAGGCTACACCTTC; j_call: TRBJ1-2; clone_size: few; d_call: NA; v_call: TRBV27
cdr3_aa: CSVEVGTSDNEQFF; cdr3_nt: TGCAGCGTTGAAGTTGGGACTAGCGACAATGAGCAGTTCTTC; j_call: TRBJ2-1; clone_size: once; d_call: TRBD2; v_call: TRBV29-1
cdr3_aa: CAWSPQGNEQYF; cdr3_nt: TGTGCCTGGAGTCCACAGGGAAACGAGCAGTACTTC; j_call: TRBJ2-7; clone_size: NA; d_call: NA; v_call: TRBV30
cdr3_aa: CASSIGLTGATYEQYF; cdr3_nt: TGTGCCAGTAGTATCGGGCTTACGGGAGCCACCTACGAGCAGTACTTC; j_call: TRBJ2-7; clone_size: NA; d_call: NA; v_call: TRBV19
cdr3_aa: CSVEEGEIANVLTF; cdr3_nt: TGCAGCGTTGAAGAGGGGGAAATTGCCAACGTCCTGACTTTC; j_call: TRBJ2-6; clone_size: few; d_call: NA; v_call: TRBV29-1
cdr3_aa: CASSKRTAAYGYTF; cdr3_nt: TGTGCCAGCAGCAAACGGACAGCAGCTTATGGCTACACCTTC; j_call: TRBJ1-2; clone_size: NA; d_call: NA; v_call: TRBV11-2
cdr3_aa: CASSLQETQYF; cdr3_nt: TGTGCCAGCAGCTTGCAAGAGACCCAGTACTTC; j_call: TRBJ2-5; clone_size: NA; d_call: NA; v_call: TRBV5-6
cdr3_aa: CAWRAGQGINNEQFF; cdr3_nt: TGTGCCTGGAGGGCCGGACAGGGGATTAACAATGAGCAGTTCTTC; j_call: TRBJ2-1; clone_size: few; d_call: TRBD1; v_call: TRBV30
cdr3_aa: CASSTGERQPQHF; cdr3_nt: TGTGCCAGCAGTACAGGGGAACGGCAGCCCCAGCATTTT; j_call: TRBJ1-5; clone_size: NA; d_call: TRBD1; v_call: TRBV6-5
cdr3_aa: CASSLDDTQYF; cdr3_nt: TGCGCCAGCAGCCTCGACGATACGCAGTATTTT; j_call: TRBJ2-3; clone_size: few; d_call: NA; v_call: TRBV5-1
cdr3_aa: CAWRNKATYEQYF; cdr3_nt: TGTGCCTGGAGGAATAAGGCTACCTACGAGCAGTACTTC; j_call: TRBJ2-7; clone_size: NA; d_call: NA; v_call: TRBV30
cdr3_aa: CASSHEGENTGELFF; cdr3_nt: TGTGCCAGCAGCCACGAGGGGGAGAACACCGGGGAGCTGTTTTTT; j_call: TRBJ2-2; clone_size: NA; d_call: NA; v_call: TRBV4-2
cdr3_aa: CAWATLRNEQFF; cdr3_nt: TGTGCCTGGGCGACGTTAAGGAATGAGCAGTTCTTC; j_call: TRBJ2-1; clone_size: NA; d_call: NA; v_call: TRBV30